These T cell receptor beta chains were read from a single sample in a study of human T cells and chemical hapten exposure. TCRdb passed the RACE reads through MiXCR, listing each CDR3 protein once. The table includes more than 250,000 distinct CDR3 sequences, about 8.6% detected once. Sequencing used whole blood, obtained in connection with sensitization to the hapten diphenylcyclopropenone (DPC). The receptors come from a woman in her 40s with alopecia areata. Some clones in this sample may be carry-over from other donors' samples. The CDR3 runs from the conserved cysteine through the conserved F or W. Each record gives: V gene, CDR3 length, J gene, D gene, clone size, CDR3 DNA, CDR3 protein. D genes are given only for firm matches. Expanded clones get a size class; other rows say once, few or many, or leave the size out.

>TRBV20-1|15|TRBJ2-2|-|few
TGCAGTGCTAGACCCATCACAGAGAACACCGGGGAGCTGTTTTTT
CSARPITENTGELFF
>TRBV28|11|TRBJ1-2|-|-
TGTGCCAGCGGCGGAAGCTATGGCTACACCTTC
CASGGSYGYTF
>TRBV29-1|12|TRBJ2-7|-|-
TGCAGCGTTGCAGGGTCTGGGGGCGAGCAGTACTTC
CSVAGSGGEQYF
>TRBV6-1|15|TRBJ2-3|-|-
TGTGCCAGCAGGATGGGGGGCTTAGGAACAGATACGCAGTATTTT
CASRMGGLGTDTQYF
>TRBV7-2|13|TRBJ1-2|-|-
TGTGCCAGCAGCTTAGCGCCAGGGGATGGCTACACCTTC
CASSLAPGDGYTF
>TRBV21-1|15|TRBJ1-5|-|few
TGTGCCAGCAGCGAAAAAGGGGCAATTAGCCAGCCCCAGCATTTT
CASSEKGAISQPQHF
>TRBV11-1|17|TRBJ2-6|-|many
TGTGCCAGCAGCTTACTGGCGGGTTCGGGCGGGGCCAACGTCCTGACTTTC
CASSLLAGSGGANVLTF
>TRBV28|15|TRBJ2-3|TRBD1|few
TGTGCCAGCAGGAGCCGGGACAGGGTCACAGATACGCAGTATTTT
CASRSRDRVTDTQYF
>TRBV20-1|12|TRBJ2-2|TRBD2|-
TGCAGTGCTACACGACTAGCGGCCCCAATCATTTTC
CSATRLAAPIIF
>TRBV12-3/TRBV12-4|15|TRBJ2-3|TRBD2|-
TGTGCCAGCAGTTCGCGGACTAGCGGCACAGATACGCAGTATTTT
CASSSRTSGTDTQYF
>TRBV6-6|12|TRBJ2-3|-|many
TGTGCCAGCAGTCGGCAAATAATTACGCAGTATTTT
CASSRQIITQYF
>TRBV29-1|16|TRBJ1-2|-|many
TGCAGCGTTGAGCTGGTTAAGGGGGTTTTTAACTATGGCTACACCTTC
CSVELVKGVFNYGYTF
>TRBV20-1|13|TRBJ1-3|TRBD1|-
TGCAGTGCCTTGACAGGGACTGGAAACACCATATATTTT
CSALTGTGNTIYF
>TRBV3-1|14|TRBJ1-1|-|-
TGTGCCAGCAGCCCTATACACATGAACACTGAAGCTTTCTTT
CASSPIHMNTEAFF
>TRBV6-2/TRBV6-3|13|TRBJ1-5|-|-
TGTGCCAGCAGTAGGGACACCGCTTCGCCCCAGCATTTT
CASSRDTASPQHF
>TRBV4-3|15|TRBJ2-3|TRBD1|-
TGCGCCAGCAGCCAATACGGGACAGGGGAAGATACGCAGTATTTT
CASSQYGTGEDTQYF
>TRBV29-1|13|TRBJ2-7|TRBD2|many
TGCAGCGTTAAGACTAGCGGCCCCTACGAGCAGTACTTC
CSVKTSGPYEQYF
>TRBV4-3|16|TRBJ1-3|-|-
TGCGCCAGCAGCCAAGTACAGGGATACTCTGGAAACACCATATATTTT
CASSQVQGYSGNTIYF
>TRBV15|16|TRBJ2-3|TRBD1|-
TGTGCCACCAGCAGCGAGGACAGGGACGAGACAGATACGCAGTATTTT
CATSSEDRDETDTQYF
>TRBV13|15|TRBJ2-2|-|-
TGTGCCAGCAGCTTAGGGTTCAGGCCCGCCGGGGAGCTGTTTTTT
CASSLGFRPAGELFF
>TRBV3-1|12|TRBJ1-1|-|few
TGTGCCAGCAGCCCTGATAACACTGAAGCTTTCTTT
CASSPDNTEAFF
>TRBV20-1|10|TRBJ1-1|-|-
TGCAGTGCTGTAGTGGACGCAGCTTTCTTT
CSAVVDAAFF
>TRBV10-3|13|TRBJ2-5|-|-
TGTGCCATCAAGGACTATACTCAAGAGACCCAGTACTTC
CAIKDYTQETQYF
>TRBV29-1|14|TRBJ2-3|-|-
TGCAGCGCGAGACGACCCTACTCAACAGATACGCAGTATTTT
CSARRPYSTDTQYF
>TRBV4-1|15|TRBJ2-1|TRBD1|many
TGCGCCAGCAGCCGGGGGACAGGGGCCTACAATGAGCAGTTCTTC
CASSRGTGAYNEQFF
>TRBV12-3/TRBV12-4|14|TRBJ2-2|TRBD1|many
TGTGCCAGTGGGACAGGGGGGAACGCCGGGGAGCTGTTTTTT
CASGTGGNAGELFF
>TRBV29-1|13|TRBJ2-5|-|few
TGCAGCGTCTCCCCTTTGTCCGGGGAGACCCAGTACTTC
CSVSPLSGETQYF
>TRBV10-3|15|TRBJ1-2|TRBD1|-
TGTGCCGCTCGTGAGGGGACAGGGGACTACTATGGCTACACCTTC
CAAREGTGDYYGYTF
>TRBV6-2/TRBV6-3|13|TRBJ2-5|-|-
TGTGCCAGCAGTCAAGACAGGTCAGAGACCCAGTACTTC
CASSQDRSETQYF
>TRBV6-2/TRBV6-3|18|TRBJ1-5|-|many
TGTGCCAGCAGTTACTCGAGTCCAAGTTGGGGGCAAGGGCAGCCCCAGCATTTT
CASSYSSPSWGQGQPQHF
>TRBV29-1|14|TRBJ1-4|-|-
TGCAGCATTATGGGGTCTGGTGCCCGTGAAAAACTGTTTTTT
CSIMGSGAREKLFF
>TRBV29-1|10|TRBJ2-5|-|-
TGCAGCGCCCTTGTAGGGACCCAGTACTTC
CSALVGTQYF
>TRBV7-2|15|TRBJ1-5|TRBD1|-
TGTGCCAGCAGCGCAACAGGGGTAGGAAATCAGCCCCAGCATTTT
CASSATGVGNQPQHF
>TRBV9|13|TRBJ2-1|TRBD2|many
TGTGCCAGCAGCGTAGGGCCTAGCGGGAGTCAGTTCTTC
CASSVGPSGSQFF
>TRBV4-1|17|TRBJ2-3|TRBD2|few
TGCGCCAGCAGCCAAGTCTCCGGACTAGCGGGATTACTTACGCAGTATTTT
CASSQVSGLAGLLTQYF